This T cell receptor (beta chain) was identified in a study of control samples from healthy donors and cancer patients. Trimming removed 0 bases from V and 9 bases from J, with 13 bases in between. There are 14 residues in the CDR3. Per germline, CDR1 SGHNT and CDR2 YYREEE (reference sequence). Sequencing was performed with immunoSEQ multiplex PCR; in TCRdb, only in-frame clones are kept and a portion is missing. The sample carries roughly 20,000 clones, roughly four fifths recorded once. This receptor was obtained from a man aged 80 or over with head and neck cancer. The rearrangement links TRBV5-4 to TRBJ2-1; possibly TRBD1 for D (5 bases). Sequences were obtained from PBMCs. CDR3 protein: CASSLAVQGGEQFF. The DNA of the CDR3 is TGTGCCAGCAGCTTGGCCGTTCAGGGCGGTGAGCAGTTCTTC. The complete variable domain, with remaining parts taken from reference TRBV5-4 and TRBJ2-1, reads ETGVTQSPTHLIKTRGQQVTLRCSSQSGHNTVSWYQQALGQGPQFIFQYYREEENGRGNFPPRFSGLQFPNYSSELNVNALELDDSALYLCASSLAVQGGEQFFGPGTRLTVL.